This T cell receptor (beta chain) was sequenced during a study of blood T cells in healthy people across ages (dated by TCRdb to the mid-2010s). With respect to the entire study: In model experiments, template switching captured about one uniquely barcoded TCR beta cDNA molecule for every two T cells. Donors of different ages were randomly distributed across sequencing lanes to avoid experimental bias. For two donors (one aged 18 to 29 and one aged 80 or older), the study analyzed two additional independent replicas of 1 million unique cDNA reads from the same blood draw. To track age-related changes in TCR beta repertoire diversity, the study relied on deep sequencing normalized with unique cDNA molecular identifiers. The donors were split into four age groups: young (average around 15 years), middle-aged (roughly 39), aged (over 55) and long-lived (approximately 80). Overall study outcomes, separate from this receptor: Observed TCR beta diversity per million T cells fell roughly linearly with age, and a significant reduction was already apparent by age about 43. Compared with the aged group, the long-lived group had more naive CD4+ T cells, fewer expanded clones and increased TCR diversity, suggesting age selection. Total diversity estimates from one million sequenced T cells were considered lower bounds and underestimates. The percentage of naive T cells measured by flow cytometry correlated strongly with observed TCR beta diversity. Because donor CMV infection status was unknown, age-related changes in expanded clonotypes were potentially confounded. Bulk unsorted PBMC profiling prevented conclusive comparison of naive and antigen-experienced compartments.

V and J lose 1 base and 0 bases, and a span of 4 bases separates them. Sequences LGHNA (CDR1) and YSLEER (CDR2) are obtained from the germline V gene. The CDR3 runs 14 amino acids, cysteine and phenylalanine included. Just the 42-base CDR3 DNA is kept, in frame starting at base 1. As regards this clonotype: Its antigen is unknown. The input lacks base qualities; no much larger clone sits a single base away.

Library generation was performed with 5' RACE. The instrument was an Illumina HiSeq 2500. A second about 6 to 11 cycle PCR used a sample-barcoded 5' primer and a J-beta primer mix. A unique molecular identifier was introduced onto each TCR beta cDNA molecule by a template-switch 5' adaptor carrying 12 random nucleotides. Each sample yielded at least 2.5 million CDR3-containing paired-end reads. All of the RNA was converted into first-strand cDNA using the Mint cDNA synthesis kit, with a TRBC-specific oligonucleotide serving as the primer. Following uracil-DNA glycosylase treatment, a first 18-cycle PCR with universal primers M1SS and BC2_uni_R was performed on all cDNA. As for the original processing: Each sample was normalized by randomly selecting 1 million high-quality reads, each carrying a distinct molecular identifier. Reads sharing molecular identifiers were discarded rather than binned into consensus sequences. MiTCR, set to a Q25 quality threshold and the strictest error-elimination algorithm, was used for CDR3 identification, clonotype clustering and error correction. A nonparametric unseen species model with Euler transformation was used to estimate a lower bound on total TCR beta diversity. The raw public reads went through TCRdb reprocessing: fastp at Q25, MiXCR clone calling, in-frame beta chains kept. Merged by CDR3 protein, the rows form single entries marked with the most common genes and DNA. The V and J calls reflect TCRdb's pipeline rather than the authors' work. Within this sample are around 850,000 distinct CDR3 sequences, with roughly 35% of them counted one time only. The top ten clonotypes cover about an eighth of the sample.

Donors were 39 systemically healthy Caucasian individuals from Russia aged 6 to 90 years. Each donor gave about 10 milliliters of peripheral blood, drawn into EDTA-treated Vacutainer tubes. Ficoll-Paque density-gradient centrifugation was used to isolate PBMCs, with at least 6.5 million obtained per sample. Total RNA was extracted from PBMCs with Trizol reagent, with at least 5 micrograms obtained per sample. The percentages of naive CD45RAhigh/CD27high T cells were determined by flow cytometry on a PBMC aliquot from every donor. This chain is built from TRBV4-3 and TRBJ2-4, with an unclear D gene assignment. This clonotype was sampled from a man between 18 and 29 years old in good health. Sequenced sample: blood. The CDR3 loop reads CASSQGSAKNIQYF. DNA sequence: TGCGCCAGCAGCCAAGGTTCAGCCAAAAACATTCAGTACTTC.